One sample yielded the 7 T cell receptor beta chains listed below, sequenced in a study of neurological immune-mediated disorders. TCRdb reprocessed the 5' RACE reads via MiXCR and lists one record per CDR3 protein. The sample includes tens of thousands of distinct CDR3 sequences, more than 3% of them seen just once. The specimen sequenced was CD4+ T cells from blood. The receptors originated from a woman aged 40 to 49 with multiple sclerosis.

This clonotype has ten or more counts. This rearrangement joins TRBV4-1 to TRBJ1-1; TRBD1 might be the D (5 bases). This CDR3 spans 16 amino acids. V was clipped by 4 bases and J by 10 bases, with 25 bases between them. Germline V gene sequence: CDR1 MGHRA, CDR2 YSYEKL. The CDR3 coding sequence is TGCGCCAGCAGCCCATTTGCACTTTCAGGGATCCGAGGAGCTTTCTTT. It translates to CASSPFALSGIRGAFF.

This clonotype has at least ten counts. The chain carries TRBV20-1 and TRBJ2-3; TRBD2 matches at 12 bases. The CDR3 sequence is 15 residues long. Germline V CDR1 and CDR2: DFQATT, SNEGSKA (reference sequence). Trimming took 3 bases from V and 3 from J; bases not matched to a gene: 4. CDR3 in amino acids: CSASGTSGLTDTQYF. DNA for the CDR3: TGCAGTGCTAGTGGGACTAGCGGGTTAACAGATACGCAGTATTTT.

This clonotype was counted ten times or more. The chain is built from TRBV12-3 or TRBV12-4 and TRBJ2-2; no clear D. Trimming cost V 1 base and J 5 bases, with 11 bases left between them. This CDR3 has 15 amino acids. CDR3 nucleotides: TGTGCCAGCAGTTTAGAGGCGGACGGGACCGGGGAGCTGTTTTTT. Translation: CASSLEADGTGELFF.

This clonotype was seen ten or more times. The gene calls are TRBV5-1 and TRBJ1-1; D gene uncertain. The V and J ends lost 2 bases and 4 bases respectively, with 12 bases between them. Germline V lookup: CDR1 SGHRS, CDR2 YFSETQ. This CDR3 is built from 14 residues. CDR3 nucleotide sequence: TGCGCCAGCAGCTTTAGGGCAGGAATCACTGAAGCTTTCTTT. Amino acids: CASSFRAGITEAFF.

The sample holds a few counts of this clonotype. The chain carries TRBV11-2 and TRBJ2-3, with 7 bases matching TRBD2. This CDR3 contains 15 residues. The J segment lost 4 bases and the V segment lost 0 bases, leaving 4 bases of the junction unmatched. Germline loops: CDR1 SGHAT, CDR2 FQNNGV. DNA of the CDR3: TGTGCCAGCAGCTTAGAAACGGGGGGAGCAGATACGCAGTATTTT. The encoded protein is CASSLETGGADTQYF.

Many counts were recorded for this clonotype. V and J are TRBV5-1 and TRBJ2-5; no clear D gene. Germline V gives CDR1 SGHRS, CDR2 YFSETQ. Trimming removed 0 bases at V and 4 bases at J, with 10 bases between. The CDR3 has 14 amino acids. CDR3 sequence: CASSLGSSRETQYF. CDR3 nucleotide sequence: TGCGCCAGCAGCTTGGGGAGCAGTAGAGAGACCCAGTACTTC.

This clonotype was recorded many times. J is TRBJ1-2 and V is TRBV5-1; possible D gene TRBD1, 5 bases. The CDR3 extends over 12 amino acids. Trimming took 5 bases from V and 8 from J, leaving 13 bases between them. Germline V lookup: CDR1 SGHRS, CDR2 YFSETQ. The CDR3 DNA follows: TGCGCCAGCAGAGTTACAGGAGACGGCTACACCTTC. It specifies CASRVTGDGYTF. The entire variable domain, with the rest obtained from reference TRBV5-1 and TRBJ1-2, is as follows: KAGVTQTPRYLIKTRGQQVTLSCSPISGHRSVSWYQQTPGQGLQFLFEYFSETQRNKGNFPGRFSGRQFSNSRSEMNVSTLELGDSALYLCASRVTGDGYTFGSGTRLTVV.